These T cell receptor beta chains were read from a single sample in a study of CD8 T cells in Susac syndrome. TCRdb analysed the immunoSEQ multiplex PCR reads with MiXCR anew, one entry per CDR3 protein. The table includes 100,000 to 150,000 distinct CDR3 sequences, about 95% detected once. Sequenced material: CD4+ T cells from PBMCs. The origin of the receptors is a human donor in good health. Both conserved end residues are part of each CDR3. The D gene is left open where the match is weak.

TRBV6-5	TRBD1	CASRRGTEGIGAF
TRBV2	-	CASSETGEAGELFF
TRBV5-1	TRBD2	CASSGDGTSGADTQYF
TRBV7-9	-	CASSLAEREQYF
TRBV7-2	-	CASSFPTYGYTF
TRBV30	-	CAWSVSPGGYEQYF
TRBV3-1	-	CASSQVWTDYNEQFF
TRBV28	TRBD1	CARGQSGELFF
TRBV6-1	-	CATDPQRGDTQYF
TRBV7-2	-	CASSLFLGAIGRLYF
TRBV5-6	-	CASSVTGGVTDTQYF
TRBV4-1	TRBD2	CASSQVAGLPEDNEQFF
TRBV29-1	TRBD1	CSADRTAIGTEAFF
TRBV6-4	-	CASSGLSGNEQFF
TRBV27	-	CATPRRNEQFF
TRBV3-1	-	CASSQGWAPVSGAFF
TRBV30	-	CAWSTWGSQETQYF
TRBV12-5	TRBD2	CASGRSGRGDTGELFF
TRBV12-3/TRBV12-4	-	CASSPRVREKLFF
TRBV5-6	-	CASSFGWLSSGANVLTF
TRBV27	-	CASSPRSGTGGYTF
TRBV2	TRBD1	CASISDRVDGYTF
TRBV2	-	CASTRSGLYEQYF
TRBV7-2	TRBD1	CASSGTGGEKLFF
TRBV19	-	CASSSRGGGFQETQYF
TRBV20-1	-	CSASEGRVEKLFF
TRBV7-9	-	CASSSRKGAAGEGTDTQYF
TRBV7-9	-	CASSFIQNTGELFF
TRBV3-1	-	CASSQATGDNYGYTF
TRBV14	-	CASTPWVGYNEQFF
TRBV2	-	CASSGTVSSYEQYF
TRBV19	-	CASSMPGYEQYF
TRBV3-1	-	CASSQSRGSEAFF
TRBV18	TRBD1	CASSPPGTGSYNEQFF
TRBV5-1	-	CASSSGQPGMNTEAFF
TRBV3-1	-	CASSQELSYEQYF
TRBV5-1	-	CASSSGQGPGELFF
TRBV10-3	TRBD2	CAISETSDSYNEQFF
TRBV19	-	CASGRINTEAFF
TRBV27	TRBD2	CASSRTSGSYNEQFF
TRBV18	TRBD2	CASSPPGPGGTQYF
TRBV6-1	-	CASKGSTYEQYF
TRBV28	-	CASSLMEPTGELFF
TRBV28	TRBD1	CTTKGQGHRQPQHF
TRBV4-1	-	CASSQGVTVGIQYF
TRBV5-1	-	CASSLVGQRHSGYTF
TRBV18	TRBD2	CASSPQFGGSDEQFF
TRBV7-6	-	CASSLSRVGEQFF
TRBV4-2	TRBD2	CASSQGGSNEQYF
TRBV28	-	CASSLGPGAYQETQYF
TRBV3-1	-	CASSPLHGVEQFF
TRBV2	-	CASNQGASTDTQYF
TRBV5-5	TRBD2	CASSSSSGSGQETQYF
TRBV7-2	TRBD2	CASSSGLAGSEQYF
TRBV29-1	-	CSVEEHSGEQYF
TRBV5-4	-	CASSFDLNEAFF
TRBV7-6	TRBD2	CASSLSFLAGQETQYF